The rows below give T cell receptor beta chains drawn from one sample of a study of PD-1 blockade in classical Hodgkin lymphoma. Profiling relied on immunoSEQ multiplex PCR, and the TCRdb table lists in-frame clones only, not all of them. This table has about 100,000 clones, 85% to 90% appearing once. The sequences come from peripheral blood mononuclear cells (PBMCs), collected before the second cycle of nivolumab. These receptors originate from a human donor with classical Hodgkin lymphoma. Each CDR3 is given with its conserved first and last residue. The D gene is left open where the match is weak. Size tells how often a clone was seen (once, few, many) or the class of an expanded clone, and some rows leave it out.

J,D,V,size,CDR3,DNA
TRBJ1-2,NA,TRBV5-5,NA,CASHSTGQRYGYTF,TGTGCCAGCCACTCGACAGGACAGCGCTATGGCTACACCTTC
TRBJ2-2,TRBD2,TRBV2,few,CASTSGDHTGELFF,TGTGCCAGCACGAGCGGGGATCACACCGGGGAGCTGTTTTTT
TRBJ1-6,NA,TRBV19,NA,CASSSTGDSPLHF,TGTGCCAGTAGTTCCACAGGAGATTCACCCCTCCACTTT
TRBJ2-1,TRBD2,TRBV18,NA,CASSPLASGAPQEQFF,TGTGCCAGCTCACCTCTGGCCAGCGGGGCCCCCCAGGAGCAGTTCTTC
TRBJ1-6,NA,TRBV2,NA,CASSDRDLRFSPLHF,TGTGCCAGCAGTGACAGGGATCTCCGGTTTTCACCCCTCCACTTT
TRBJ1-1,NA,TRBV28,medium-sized,CASSFGLGPPNTEAFF,TGTGCCAGCAGTTTTGGTCTGGGCCCGCCGAACACTGAAGCTTTCTTT
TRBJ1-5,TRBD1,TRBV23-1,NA,CASRPRQGVTFSNQPQHF,TGCGCCAGCAGGCCCCGACAGGGGGTGACTTTTAGCAATCAGCCCCAGCATTTT
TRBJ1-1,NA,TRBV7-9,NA,CASSSPGLKNTEAFF,TGTGCCAGCAGCTCCCCCGGACTGAAGAACACTGAAGCTTTCTTT
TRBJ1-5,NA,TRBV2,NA,CASQGRAGQPQHF,TGTGCCAGCCAGGGTAGGGCTGGACAGCCCCAGCATTTT
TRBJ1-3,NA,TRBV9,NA,CASSVQSSGNTIYF,TGTGCCAGCAGCGTACAGAGCTCTGGAAACACCATATATTTT
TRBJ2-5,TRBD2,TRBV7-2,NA,CASSLVSGGGETQYF,TGTGCCAGCAGCTTAGTGAGCGGGGGGGGAGAGACCCAGTACTTC
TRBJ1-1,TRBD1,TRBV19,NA,CASRALPTGGAGNTEAFF,TGTGCCAGTAGGGCTCTTCCGACAGGGGGCGCGGGGAACACTGAAGCTTTCTTT